This TCR beta chain was identified during a study of PD-1 blockade in classical Hodgkin lymphoma. Exposure to brentuximab vedotin varied, and each patient had relapsed following autologous stem cell transplantation. Whole-study findings and limits: By cycle point C4D1, TCR diversity had risen significantly in CD4+ cells (but not CD8+ cells).

Profiled with immunoSEQ multiplex PCR; TCRdb holds only in-frame clones, not every one. The sample records some 41,000 clones, about 82% being singletons. The CDR3 is 17 amino acids. CDR1 LGHNA and CDR2 YNFKEQ come from the germline V gene. With 0 bases clipped from V and 3 bases from J, the junction kept 7 bases outside the gene matches. Remarks on this clone: Its antigen is not identified.

This TCR was recovered from a human donor with classical Hodgkin lymphoma. This chain connects TRBV4-2 to TRBJ2-1; 8 bases are shared with TRBD2. The specimen was peripheral blood mononuclear cells (PBMCs), collected at baseline. The CDR3 here is CASSQEFASGFYNEQFF. For the CDR3, the DNA is TGTGCCAGCAGCCAAGAATTCGCTAGCGGGTTCTACAATGAGCAGTTCTTC.